This T cell receptor beta chain was found in a study of vaccination and CD4 T cells after COVID-19. Study at large: Sampling that followed vaccination took place a median approximately 72 days after dose two, within a range of 14 to 241. Study-level points and caveats: Median numbers of SARS-CoV-2-reactive clonotypes increased from approximately 23 to 38 (not a significant change). The median proportion of reactive clones detected only post-vaccination in convalescent patients was 85% to 90%.

This clonotype was seen more than once but under ten times. Its matching antigen is unknown. The Oncomine TCR Beta short-read assay was applied to DNA of cultured CD4+ T cells. TCRdb re-derived calls from the PCR reads in MiXCR, one entry per CDR3 protein. The data show 25,000 to 30,000 distinct CDR3 sequences, 50% seen once. Germline loops: CDR1 SGHTA, CDR2 FQGTGA. This CDR3 spans 16 amino acids. The V gene end was trimmed by 5 bases and the J gene end by 4 bases; junction bases not matched to a gene: 10. Treatment given: roughly 11-day PBMC culture with coronavirus spike peptide pools or control peptides (ViraFEST assay).

The sample here was CD4+ T cells from blood, cultured in vitro, taken before SARS-CoV-2 vaccination. This clonotype was sampled from a human donor who received a COVID-19 vaccine. J is TRBJ2-5 and V is TRBV7-3; 10 bases are shared with TRBD2. CDR3 loop: CASSPSGGGETETQYF. CDR3 in DNA: TGTGCCAGCAGCCCCAGCGGGGGGGGAGAGACAGAGACCCAGTACTTC.